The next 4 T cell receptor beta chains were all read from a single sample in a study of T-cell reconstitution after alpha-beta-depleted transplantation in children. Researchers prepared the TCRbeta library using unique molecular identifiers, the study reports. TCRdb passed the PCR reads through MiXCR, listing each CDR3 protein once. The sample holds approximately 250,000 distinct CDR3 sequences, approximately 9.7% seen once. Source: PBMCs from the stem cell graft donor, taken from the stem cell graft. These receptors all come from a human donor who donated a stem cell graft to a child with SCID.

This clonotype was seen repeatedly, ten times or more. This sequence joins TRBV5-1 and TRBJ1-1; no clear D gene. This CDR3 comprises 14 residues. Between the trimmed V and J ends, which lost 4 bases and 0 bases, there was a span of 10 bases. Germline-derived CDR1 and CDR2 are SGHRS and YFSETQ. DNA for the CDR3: TGCGCCAGCAGCCTGTTTGGGGTGAACACTGAAGCTTTCTTT. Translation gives CASSLFGVNTEAFF.

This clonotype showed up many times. CDR3 residues: CASSSPLERTNEKLFF. The CDR3 DNA is TGTGCCAGCAGCTCACCGCTCGAAAGAACTAATGAAAAACTGTTTTTT. The gene calls are TRBV5-6 and TRBJ1-4; unclear D gene. V was clipped by 3 bases and J by 1 base, with 13 bases between them. CDR1 and CDR2 (germline): SGHDT, YYEEEE. The CDR3 is 16 amino acids.

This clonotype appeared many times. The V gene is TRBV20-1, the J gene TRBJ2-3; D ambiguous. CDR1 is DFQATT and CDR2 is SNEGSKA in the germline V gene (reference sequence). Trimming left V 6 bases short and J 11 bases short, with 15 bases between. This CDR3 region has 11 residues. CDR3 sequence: CSATLEPWQYF. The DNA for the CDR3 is TGCAGTGCCACACTCGAACCTTGGCAGTATTTT.

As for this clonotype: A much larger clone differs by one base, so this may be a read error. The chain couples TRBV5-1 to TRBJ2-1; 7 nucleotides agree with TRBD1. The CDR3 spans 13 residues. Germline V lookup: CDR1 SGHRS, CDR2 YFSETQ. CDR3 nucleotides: TGCGCCAGCAGCTTAAATGACAGGGTTGAGCGGTTCTTC. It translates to CASSLNDRVERFF.